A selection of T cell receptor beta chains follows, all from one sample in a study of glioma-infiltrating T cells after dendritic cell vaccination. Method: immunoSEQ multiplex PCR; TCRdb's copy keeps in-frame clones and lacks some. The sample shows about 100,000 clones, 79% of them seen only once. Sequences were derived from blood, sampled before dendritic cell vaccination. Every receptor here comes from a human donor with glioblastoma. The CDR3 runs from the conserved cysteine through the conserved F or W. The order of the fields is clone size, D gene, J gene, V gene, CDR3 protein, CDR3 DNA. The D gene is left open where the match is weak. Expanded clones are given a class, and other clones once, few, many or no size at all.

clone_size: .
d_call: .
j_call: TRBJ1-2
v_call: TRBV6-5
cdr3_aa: CASRLDRNYGYTF
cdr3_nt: TGTGCCAGCAGACTCGACAGGAACTATGGCTACACCTTC

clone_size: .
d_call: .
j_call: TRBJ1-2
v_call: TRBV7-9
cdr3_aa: CASSLDAGLGYTF
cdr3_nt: TGTGCCAGCAGCTTAGACGCAGGGCTTGGCTACACCTTC

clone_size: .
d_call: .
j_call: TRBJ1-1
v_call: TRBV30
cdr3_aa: CAWSPNAHRTEAFF
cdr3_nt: TGTGCCTGGAGTCCCAACGCCCACAGAACTGAAGCTTTCTTT

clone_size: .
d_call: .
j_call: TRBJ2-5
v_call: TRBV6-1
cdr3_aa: CASSENWSVETQYF
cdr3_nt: TGTGCCAGCAGTGAAAACTGGAGTGTTGAGACCCAGTACTTC

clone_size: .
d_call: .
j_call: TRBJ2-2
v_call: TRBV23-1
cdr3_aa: CASTGTPNTGELFF
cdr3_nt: TGCGCCAGCACCGGGACACCGAACACCGGGGAGCTGTTTTTT

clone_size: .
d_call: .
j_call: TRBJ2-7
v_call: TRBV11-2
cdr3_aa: CASSLEYYRETDEQYF
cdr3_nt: TGTGCCAGCAGCTTAGAGTATTACAGGGAAACGGACGAGCAGTACTTC

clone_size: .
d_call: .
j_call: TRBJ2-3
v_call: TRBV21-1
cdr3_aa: CASSKGPDREEADTQYF
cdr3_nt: TGTGCCAGCAGCAAGGGGCCGGACAGGGAAGAGGCAGATACGCAGTATTTT

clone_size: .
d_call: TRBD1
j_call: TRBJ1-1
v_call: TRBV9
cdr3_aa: CASSPGAGGFGTEAFF
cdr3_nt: TGTGCCAGCAGCCCCGGGGCAGGGGGCTTCGGCACTGAAGCTTTCTTT

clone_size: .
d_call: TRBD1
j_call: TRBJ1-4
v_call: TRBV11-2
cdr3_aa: CASSAGGYEKLFF
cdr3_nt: TGTGCCAGCAGCGCAGGGGGGTATGAAAAACTGTTTTTT

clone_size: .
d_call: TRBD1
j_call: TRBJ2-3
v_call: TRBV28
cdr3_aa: CASSPRTGKRTDTQYF
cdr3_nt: TGTGCCAGCAGCCCCCGGACAGGGAAGAGGACAGATACGCAGTATTTT

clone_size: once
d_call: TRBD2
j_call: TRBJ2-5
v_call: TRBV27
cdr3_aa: CASSPLRGGETQYF
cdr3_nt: TGTGCCAGCAGCCCTCTTCGGGGGGGAGAGACCCAGTACTTC

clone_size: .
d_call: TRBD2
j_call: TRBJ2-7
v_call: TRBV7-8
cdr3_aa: CASSRTSGSFSSSYEQYF
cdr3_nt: TGTGCCAGCAGCCGGACTAGCGGGAGTTTCTCTAGCTCCTACGAGCAGTACTTC

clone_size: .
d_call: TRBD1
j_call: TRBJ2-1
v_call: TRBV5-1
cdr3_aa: CASSLGDRGYEQFF
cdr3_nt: TGCGCCAGCAGCTTGGGGGACAGGGGCTATGAGCAGTTCTTC

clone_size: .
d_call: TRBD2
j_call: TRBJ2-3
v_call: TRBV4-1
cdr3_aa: CASSQDRLAASPNTQYF
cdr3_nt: TGCGCCAGCAGCCAAGATCGGCTAGCGGCCTCCCCCAATACGCAGTATTTT

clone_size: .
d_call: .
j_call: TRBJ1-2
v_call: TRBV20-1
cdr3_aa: CSASRGYTF
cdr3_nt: TGCAGTGCTTCTAGGGGCTACACCTTC

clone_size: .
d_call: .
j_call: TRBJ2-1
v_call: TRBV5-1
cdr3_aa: CASSLRRAKGIEQFF
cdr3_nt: TGTGCCAGCAGCTTGAGGAGGGCCAAAGGGATTGAGCAGTTCTTC

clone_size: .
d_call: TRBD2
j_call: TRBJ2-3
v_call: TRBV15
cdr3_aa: CATSRDHLAGGRTDTQYF
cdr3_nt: TGTGCCACCAGCAGGGATCACCTAGCGGGGGGACGCACAGATACGCAGTATTTT

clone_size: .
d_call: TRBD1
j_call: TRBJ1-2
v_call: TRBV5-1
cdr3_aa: CASSPGQVAYGYTF
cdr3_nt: TGCGCCAGCAGCCCTGGACAGGTAGCCTATGGCTACACCTTC

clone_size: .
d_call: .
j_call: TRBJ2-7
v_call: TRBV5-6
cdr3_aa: CASSPPTEAYEQYF
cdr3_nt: TGTGCCAGCAGCCCGCCGACAGAAGCCTACGAGCAGTACTTC

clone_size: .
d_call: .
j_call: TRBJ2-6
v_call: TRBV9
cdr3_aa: CASSVGVGRPSSGANVLTF
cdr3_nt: TGTGCCAGCAGCGTAGGAGTGGGGCGCCCTTCGTCTGGGGCCAACGTCCTGACTTTC

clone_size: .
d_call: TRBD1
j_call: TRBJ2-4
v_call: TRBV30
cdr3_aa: CAWRGDRKNIQYF
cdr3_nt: TGTGCCTGGAGGGGGGACAGAAAAAACATTCAGTACTTC

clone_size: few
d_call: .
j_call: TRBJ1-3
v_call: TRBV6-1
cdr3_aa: CASILNTIYF
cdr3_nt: TGTGCCAGCATACTAAACACCATATATTTT

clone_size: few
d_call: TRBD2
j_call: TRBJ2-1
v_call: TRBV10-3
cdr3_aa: CAISSTGTSTNEQFF
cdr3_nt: TGTGCCATCAGTAGCACCGGGACTAGCACCAATGAGCAGTTCTTC

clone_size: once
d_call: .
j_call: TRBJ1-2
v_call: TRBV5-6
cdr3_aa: CASSSQGLPRQFYGYTF
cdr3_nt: TGTGCCAGCAGCTCACAGGGTTTACCGAGGCAGTTCTATGGCTACACCTTC

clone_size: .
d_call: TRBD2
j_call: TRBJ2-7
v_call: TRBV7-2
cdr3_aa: CASSLAGGSSYEQYF
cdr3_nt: TGTGCCAGCAGCTTAGCTGGCGGGAGCTCCTACGAGCAGTACTTC

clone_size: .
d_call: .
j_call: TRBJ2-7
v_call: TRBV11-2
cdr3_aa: CASKRRGNDYEQYF
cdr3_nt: TGTGCCAGCAAGAGACGCGGAAACGACTACGAGCAGTACTTC

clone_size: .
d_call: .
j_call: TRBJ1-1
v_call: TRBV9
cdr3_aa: CASSVAGGAEAFF
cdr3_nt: TGTGCCAGCAGCGTAGCCGGGGGTGCTGAAGCTTTCTTT

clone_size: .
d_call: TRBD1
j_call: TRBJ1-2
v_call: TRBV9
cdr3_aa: CASSVAAGTGFRDYGYTF
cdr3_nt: TGTGCCAGCAGCGTAGCAGCCGGGACAGGCTTCAGGGATTATGGCTACACCTTC

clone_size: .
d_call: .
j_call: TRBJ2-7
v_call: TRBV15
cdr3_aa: CATSRDLGDEQYF
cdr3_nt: TGTGCCACCAGCAGAGATCTAGGTGACGAGCAGTACTTC

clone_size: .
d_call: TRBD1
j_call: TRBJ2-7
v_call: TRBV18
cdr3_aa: CASSPGTGEDEQYF
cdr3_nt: TGTGCCAGCTCACCCGGGACAGGGGAGGACGAGCAGTACTTC

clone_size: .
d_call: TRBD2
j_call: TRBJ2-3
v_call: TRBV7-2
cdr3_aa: CASSYGVTSRDTQYF
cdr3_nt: TGTGCCAGCAGCTACGGCGTGACTAGCCGAGATACGCAGTATTTT

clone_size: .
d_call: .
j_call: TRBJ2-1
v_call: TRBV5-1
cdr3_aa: CASSPDSSLGSYNEQFF
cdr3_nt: TGCGCCAGCAGCCCGGACAGTTCACTAGGGTCCTACAATGAGCAGTTCTTC

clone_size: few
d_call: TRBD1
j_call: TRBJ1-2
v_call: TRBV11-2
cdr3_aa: CASSLGGQGPPNYGYTF
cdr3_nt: TGTGCCAGCAGCTTAGGTGGACAGGGGCCTCCTAACTATGGCTACACCTTC

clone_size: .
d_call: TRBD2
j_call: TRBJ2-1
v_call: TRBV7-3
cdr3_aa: CASSLVGGFNEQFF
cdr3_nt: TGTGCCAGCAGCTTAGTGGGAGGGTTCAATGAGCAGTTCTTC

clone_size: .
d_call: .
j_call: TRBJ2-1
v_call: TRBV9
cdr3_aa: CATAAASSREYEQFF
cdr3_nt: TGTGCCACCGCCGCCGCCTCCTCCCGTGAGTATGAGCAGTTCTTC

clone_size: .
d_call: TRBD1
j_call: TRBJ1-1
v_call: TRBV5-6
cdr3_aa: CASSWTGSMTEAFF
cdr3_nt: TGTGCCAGCAGCTGGACAGGGTCAATGACTGAAGCTTTCTTT

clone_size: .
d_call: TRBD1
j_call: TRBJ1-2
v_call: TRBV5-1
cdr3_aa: CASSWDSPNYGYTF
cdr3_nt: TGCGCCAGCAGCTGGGACAGTCCTAACTATGGCTACACCTTC

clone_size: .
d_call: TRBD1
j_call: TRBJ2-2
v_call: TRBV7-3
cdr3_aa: CASSSTGVTGELFF
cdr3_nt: TGTGCCAGCAGCTCCACAGGGGTCACCGGGGAGCTGTTTTTT

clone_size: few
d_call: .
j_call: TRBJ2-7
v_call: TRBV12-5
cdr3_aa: CASGWRDYEQYF
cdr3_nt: TGTGCTAGTGGTTGGAGAGACTACGAGCAGTACTTC

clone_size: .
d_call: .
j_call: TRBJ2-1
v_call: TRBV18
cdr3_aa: CASSQDRINEQFF
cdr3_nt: TGTGCCAGCTCCCAGGACAGAATCAATGAGCAGTTCTTC

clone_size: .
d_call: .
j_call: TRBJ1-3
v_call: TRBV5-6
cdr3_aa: CASSQPGGVGNTIYF
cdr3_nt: TGTGCCAGCAGCCAACCTGGGGGGGTTGGAAACACCATATATTTT

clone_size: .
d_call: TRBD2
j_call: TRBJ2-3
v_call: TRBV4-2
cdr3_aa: CASSPRTAGGTDTQYF
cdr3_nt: TGTGCCAGCAGCCCTCGGACTGCGGGGGGCACAGATACGCAGTATTTT

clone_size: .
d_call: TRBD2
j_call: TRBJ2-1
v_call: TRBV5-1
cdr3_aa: CASSWGVAGVHNEQFF
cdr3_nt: TGCGCCAGCAGCTGGGGTGTAGCGGGAGTTCACAATGAGCAGTTCTTC

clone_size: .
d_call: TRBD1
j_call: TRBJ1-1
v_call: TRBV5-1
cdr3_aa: CASSLGDRGPGTEAFF
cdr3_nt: TGCGCCAGCAGCTTGGGGGACAGGGGGCCGGGCACTGAAGCTTTCTTT

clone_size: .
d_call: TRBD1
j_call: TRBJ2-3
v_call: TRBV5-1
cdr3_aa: CASSSGTVGTDTQYF
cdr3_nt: TGCGCCAGCAGTTCCGGGACAGTCGGCACAGATACGCAGTATTTT

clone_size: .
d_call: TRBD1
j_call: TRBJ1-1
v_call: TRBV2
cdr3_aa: CASIQGVNTEAFF
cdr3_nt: TGTGCCAGCATACAGGGGGTGAACACTGAAGCTTTCTTT

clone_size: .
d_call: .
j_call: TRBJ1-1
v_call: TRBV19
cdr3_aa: CASTQRRGREAFF
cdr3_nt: TGTGCCAGTACCCAGCGTCGAGGGCGCGAAGCTTTCTTT

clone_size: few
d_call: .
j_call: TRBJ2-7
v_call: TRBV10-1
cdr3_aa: CGRGPLHEQYF
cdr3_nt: TGCGGGAGGGGACCCCTTCACGAGCAGTACTTC

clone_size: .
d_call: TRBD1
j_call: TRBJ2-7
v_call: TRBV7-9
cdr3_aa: CASSSSPGQANSYEQYF
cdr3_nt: TGTGCCAGCAGCTCCTCCCCGGGACAGGCTAACTCCTACGAGCAGTACTTC

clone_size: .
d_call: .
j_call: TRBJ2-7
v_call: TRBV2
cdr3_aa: CASKVMEESYEQYF
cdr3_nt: TGTGCCAGCAAGGTTATGGAGGAGTCCTACGAGCAGTACTTC

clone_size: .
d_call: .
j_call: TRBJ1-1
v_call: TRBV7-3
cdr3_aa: CASSLLRDTEAFF
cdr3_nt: TGTGCCAGCAGCTTATTGAGGGACACTGAAGCTTTCTTT

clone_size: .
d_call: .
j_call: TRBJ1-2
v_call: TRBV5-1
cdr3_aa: CASSQRSGGNYGYTF
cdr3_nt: TGCGCCAGCAGCCAAAGGTCTGGGGGGAACTATGGCTACACCTTC

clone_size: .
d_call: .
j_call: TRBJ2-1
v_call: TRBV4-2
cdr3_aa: CASSQDLEAGEINEQFF
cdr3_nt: TGTGCCAGCAGCCAAGATCTGGAAGCGGGCGAGATCAATGAGCAGTTCTTC

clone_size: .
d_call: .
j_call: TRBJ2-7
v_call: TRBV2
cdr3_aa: CASSRTTGDHEQYF
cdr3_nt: TGTGCCAGCAGTCGGACCACAGGAGATCACGAGCAGTACTTC